The 18 T cell receptor beta chains reported below all come from one sample, sequenced in a study of beta chain features in type 1 diabetes. Sequencing targeted expressed TCRB transcripts, as all isolated RNA had been reverse transcribed. Using immunoSEQ multiplex PCR, the repertoire was profiled, and TCRdb retains in-frame clones only, with some absent. The repertoire includes 300,000 to 450,000 clones, around 19% of them detected once, and about 0.044% sits in the top ten. The sample comprised naive CD4+ T cells from blood. The receptors here all came from a woman between 18 and 29 years old in good health.

This clone was counted a few times. The chain couples TRBV28 to TRBJ1-5, with 9 bases that match TRBD1. This CDR3 is 14 amino acids long. The germline gives CDR1 MDHEN, CDR2 SYDVKM. Germline trimming cut 6 bases from V and 6 bases from J; bases unmatched to any gene: 6. CDR3 residues: CASSRGTGTQPQHF. The CDR3 coding sequence is TGTGCCAGCAGCAGGGGGACAGGGACTCAGCCCCAGCATTTT.

This clone has just a few counts. The chain employs TRBV7-2 and TRBJ2-7, with D possibly matching TRBD2 (5 bases). V was cut by 5 bases and J by 6 bases, with 17 bases left in between. CDR1 and CDR2 (germline): SGHTA, FQGNSA. The CDR3 is 14 residues long. CDR3 sequence (DNA): TGTGCCAGCAGCCCCCAGGACTCCTCCGGCGAGCAGTACTTC. This translates into CASSPQDSSGEQYF.

This clone was picked up a small number of times. This sequence joins TRBV6-1 and TRBJ1-1; D is uncertain. V lost 8 bases and J 0 bases, leaving 10 bases between the germline ends. Germline V gene sequence: CDR1 MNHNS, CDR2 SASEGT. There are 13 residues in the CDR3. The CDR3 DNA follows: TGTGCCAGCCGTTCCGAGATGAACACTGAAGCTTTCTTT. As protein: CASRSEMNTEAFF.

This chain joins TRBV20-1 and TRBJ1-2; D uncertain. Germline values: CDR1 DFQATT, CDR2 SNEGSKA (reference sequence). The V and J ends lost 3 bases and 8 bases respectively, with 10 bases between them. The CDR3 contains 11 residues. Here the CDR3 DNA reads TGCAGTGCTAGCCCGGTAGTGGGCTACACCTTC. Its translation is CSASPVVGYTF.

This clone was recorded a few times. The rearrangement uses TRBV19 and TRBJ1-6; D is possibly TRBD1 (5 bases). CDR3 size: 15 residues. Per the germline V gene, CDR1 is LNHDA and CDR2 is SQIVND (reference sequence). Trimming removed 3 bases at V and 10 bases at J, with 16 bases between. Written as DNA, the CDR3 is TGTGCCAGTAGTATCGCCCTGGACATTCAGTCACCCCTCCACTTT. It is translated as CASSIALDIQSPLHF.

This clone showed up just a few times. The chain combines TRBV5-1 with TRBJ1-1; D is unresolved. Germline-derived CDR1 and CDR2 are SGHRS and YFSETQ. V gave up 0 bases and J gave up 6 bases, with 12 bases separating them. The CDR3 extends over 14 amino acids. This chain's CDR3 is CASSLVRDWPEAFF. The CDR3 DNA reads as TGCGCCAGCAGCTTGGTTCGAGACTGGCCTGAAGCTTTCTTT.

This clone was detected only a few times. The chain has TRBV7-8 and TRBJ2-3, with a weak D call TRBD2 (6 bases). Germline-derived CDR1 and CDR2 are SGHVS and FQNEAQ. The CDR3 is 16 amino acids. Trimming removed 3 bases from V and 0 bases from J, with 13 bases in between. The CDR3 spells CASSLPPGGSTDTQYF. The CDR3 DNA is TGTGCCAGCAGCTTGCCACCCGGGGGTAGCACAGATACGCAGTATTTT.

The chain carries TRBV4-3 and TRBJ2-5, with 7 bases aligning to TRBD2. The J segment lost 2 bases and the V segment lost 6 bases, leaving 3 bases of the junction unmatched. This CDR3 is built from 13 residues. Per the germline V gene, CDR1 is LGHNA and CDR2 is YSLEER. The CDR3 DNA reads as TGCGCCAGCAGTACAGCGGGACAAGAGACCCAGTACTTC. It specifies CASSTAGQETQYF.

This clone was detected only a few times. This chain uses TRBV4-2 with TRBJ2-7, with 11 bases identical to TRBD2. Germline lookup yields CDR1 LGHNA and CDR2 YNFKEQ. Trimming at V came to 6 bases and at J to 7 bases, leaving 17 bases not matched to a gene. The CDR3 is made up of 17 amino acids. The CDR3 region is CASSRSGLAELAGEQYF. The CDR3 region has the DNA TGTGCCAGCAGTCGTTCGGGACTAGCGGAACTTGCGGGTGAGCAGTACTTC.

This chain links TRBV6-1 with TRBJ2-7; D uncertain. The germline V and J ends were trimmed by 6 bases and 5 bases, with 8 bases remaining between them. Germline values: CDR1 MNHNS, CDR2 SASEGT. CDR3 length equals 11 residues. The CDR3 nucleotides are TGTGCCAGCAGACTCCTCGACGAGCAGTACTTC. It is translated as CASRLLDEQYF.

This chain connects TRBV11-3 to TRBJ1-2; 8 positions match TRBD1. This CDR3 contains 15 residues. V lost 5 bases, J lost 7 bases, and 12 bases stayed unmatched. CDR1 is SGHNT, CDR2 YENEEA, per germline. The CDR3 protein is CASSPGDRLSSGYTF. CDR3 sequence (DNA): TGTGCCAGCAGCCCGGGGGACAGGCTCTCCTCTGGCTACACCTTC.

The chain recombines TRBV9 with TRBJ2-7, with a possible D match to TRBD2 (6 bases). The germline V and J ends were trimmed by 4 bases and 2 bases, with 16 bases remaining between them. Germline loops: CDR1 SGDLS, CDR2 YYNGEE. The CDR3 extends over 15 amino acids. This chain's CDR3 is CASSLAGGFPYEQYF. The CDR3 bases are TGTGCCAGCAGCCTCGCTGGAGGGTTCCCCTACGAGCAGTACTTC.

This clone was seen a handful of times. The rearrangement links TRBV4-3 to TRBJ1-1; 7 positions agree with TRBD1. V shed 0 bases, J shed 1 base, and the junction held 2 bases outside the gene matches. The length of the CDR3 is 15 residues. CDR1 and CDR2 from the germline V gene are LGHNA and YSLEER. The CDR3 DNA is TGCGCCAGCAGCCAAGATCAGGGGGGGAACACTGAAGCTTTCTTT. Translating it yields CASSQDQGGNTEAFF.

A few counts support this clone. V gene TRBV15 combines with J gene TRBJ2-7, with D possibly TRBD1 on 7 matching bases. V lost 3 bases and J 0 bases, leaving 15 bases between the germline ends. The CDR3 length is 16 residues. CDR1 is LNHNV, CDR2 YYDKDF, per germline (reference sequence). The CDR3: CATSSPGGRGSYEQYF. The CDR3 nucleotides read TGTGCCACCAGCAGCCCAGGGGGGAGAGGCTCCTACGAGCAGTACTTC.

The chain combines TRBV10-3 with TRBJ2-3; D is possibly TRBD1 (6 bases). The CDR3 is 15 residues long. V lost 10 bases, J lost 0 bases, and 17 bases lay in between. Germline CDR1 is ENHRY and CDR2 is SYGVKD. This chain's CDR3 is CATGAGDTSTDTQYF. The DNA of the CDR3 is TGTGCCACCGGGGCTGGGGACACCAGCACAGATACGCAGTATTTT.

This chain connects TRBV5-4 to TRBJ2-1; D remains ambiguous. CDR1 is SGHNT, CDR2 YYREEE, per germline (reference sequence). The CDR3 contains 15 residues. The V end was cut by 0 bases, the J end by 4 bases, with 11 bases between. The CDR3 coding sequence is TGTGCCAGCAGCTTGGGAGGCTCCCTTTACAATGAGCAGTTCTTC. Translation: CASSLGGSLYNEQFF. Variable domain in full (rest from reference TRBV5-4 and TRBJ2-1): ETGVTQSPTHLIKTRGQQVTLRCSSQSGHNTVSWYQQALGQGPQFIFQYYREEENGRGNFPPRFSGLQFPNYSSELNVNALELDDSALYLCASSLGGSLYNEQFFGPGTRLTVL.

This rearrangement joins TRBV7-3 to TRBJ2-5, with 11 nucleotides matching TRBD2. Germline CDR1 is SGHTA and CDR2 is FQGTGA. The CDR3 extends over 15 amino acids. Germline trimming cut 5 bases from V and 4 bases from J; bases unmatched to any gene: 6. CDR3 in amino acids: CASSPGLAARETQYF. The CDR3 DNA sequence: TGTGCCAGCAGCCCGGGACTAGCGGCCCGAGAGACCCAGTACTTC. The whole variable domain, filled in from reference TRBV7-3 and TRBJ2-5, reads GAGVSQTPSNKVTEKGKYVELRCDPISGHTALYWYRQSLGQGPEFLIYFQGTGAADDSGLPNDRFFAVRPEGSVSTLKIQRTERGDSAVYLCASSPGLAARETQYFGPGTRLLVL.

This clone occurred a few times. The chain links TRBV29-1 to TRBJ2-7; 8 bases map to TRBD1. This CDR3 is 14 amino acids long. V was clipped by 5 bases and J by 6 bases; unmatched bases: 12. The germline V gene encodes CDR1 SQVTM and CDR2 ANQGSEA. The CDR3 coding sequence is TGCAGCGTTCCTTCACGGACAGGGCTCCGCGAGCAGTACTTC. Protein: CSVPSRTGLREQYF.